These T cell receptor beta chains were read from a single sample in a study of blood T cell repertoires in COVID-19. The assay was immunoSEQ multiplex PCR, and TCRdb's table has in-frame clones only and misses some. Here the sample spans around 130,000 clones, around 80% being singletons. Sequenced input: peripheral blood. Receptor source: a man aged 50 to 60 with acute or convalescent COVID-19. Both conserved end residues are part of each CDR3. The D gene is left open where the match is weak. Size is stated for part of the rows, as once, few or many counts, or as a class when the clone is expanded.

V gene,D gene,J gene,clone size,CDR3 DNA,CDR3 protein
TRBV3-1/TRBV3-2,NA,TRBJ2-7,NA,TGTGCCAGCAGCCATACAAACTACGAGCAGTACTTC,CASSHTNYEQYF
TRBV12-3/TRBV12-4,NA,TRBJ1-1,NA,TGTGCCAGCAGTTTCTCAGACACTGAAGCTTTCTTT,CASSFSDTEAFF
TRBV5-5,NA,TRBJ2-3,NA,TGTGCCAGCAGCTTGGTTGTCGGTCGCACAGATACGCAGTATTTT,CASSLVVGRTDTQYF
TRBV30,NA,TRBJ2-2,NA,TGTGCCCGGTCCGCCACCGGGGAGCTGTTTTTT,CARSATGELFF
TRBV30,NA,TRBJ1-6,NA,TGTGCCTGGACACAGGGAAATAATTCACCCCTCCACTTT,CAWTQGNNSPLHF
TRBV10-1,NA,TRBJ1-1,NA,TGCGCCAGCAGTCTTGGTCCGGGCACTGAAGCTTTCTTT,CASSLGPGTEAFF
TRBV9,TRBD2,TRBJ2-5,NA,TGTGCCAGCAGCGTGGGACTAGCTCGGGAGACCCAGTACTTC,CASSVGLARETQYF
TRBV5-1,TRBD2,TRBJ2-4,NA,TGCGCCAGCAGCCAAGCTACGACTAGCGGGGGGGCGGGCATTCAGTACTTC,CASSQATTSGGAGIQYF
TRBV6-6,NA,TRBJ1-1,NA,TGTGCCAGCAGTTACTTGGAGGGAACTGAAGCTTTCTTT,CASSYLEGTEAFF
TRBV5-5,TRBD1,TRBJ1-6,NA,TGTGCCAGCAGCTTAGCACAGGGGGATTCACCCCTCCACTTT,CASSLAQGDSPLHF
TRBV6-5,TRBD1,TRBJ2-5,few,TGTGCCAGCAGTCTGGACAGGGGAAAAGAGACCCAGTACTTC,CASSLDRGKETQYF
TRBV2,NA,TRBJ2-5,NA,TGTGCCAGCAGTGAACCCTATCGGACCCAGTACTTC,CASSEPYRTQYF
TRBV18,NA,TRBJ1-1,NA,TGTGCCAGCTCACCAGGGGCACTCATGAACACTGAAGCTTTCTTT,CASSPGALMNTEAFF
TRBV3-1/TRBV3-2,NA,TRBJ2-3,NA,TGTGCCAGCAGCCCCCCAGGGGTTGCAGATACGCAGTATTTT,CASSPPGVADTQYF
TRBV3-1/TRBV3-2,NA,TRBJ1-1,NA,TGTGCCAGCAGCCACTGGAACACTGAAGCTTTCTTT,CASSHWNTEAFF
TRBV12-3/TRBV12-4,NA,TRBJ2-4,NA,TGTGCCAGCAAGGGAGCCGCGACACCCATTCAGTACTTC,CASKGAATPIQYF
TRBV27,NA,TRBJ2-1,NA,TGTGCCAGCAGTTCTACGTGGAATGAGCAGTTCTTC,CASSSTWNEQFF
TRBV5-4,TRBD2,TRBJ2-7,once,TGTGCCAGCAGGGACTCTAGCGGGGTGAACGAGCAGTACTTC,CASRDSSGVNEQYF
TRBV29-1,NA,TRBJ2-1,NA,TGCAGCGTTGAGGCCGCTGGGGGCACAACACAGTTCTTC,CSVEAAGGTTQFF
TRBV4-1,NA,TRBJ1-2,NA,TGCGCCAGCAGCCAAGATCCCGGGGTACCCTATGGCTACACCTTC,CASSQDPGVPYGYTF
TRBV6-1,TRBD1,TRBJ1-2,NA,TGTGCCAGCAGTGATTCGGGACAGGGGGCGTATTATGGCTACACCTTC,CASSDSGQGAYYGYTF
TRBV28,NA,TRBJ1-4,NA,TGTGCCAGCAGTTTAGTTAGCGGGGGGAATGAAAAACTGTTTTTT,CASSLVSGGNEKLFF
TRBV5-8,NA,TRBJ2-7,NA,TGTGCCAGCAGCTTGGCCCTCACGGGATCATCCTACGAGCAGTACTTC,CASSLALTGSSYEQYF
TRBV7-8,NA,TRBJ2-5,NA,TGTGCCAGCAGCGTAGACAAGCAAGAGACCCAGTACTTC,CASSVDKQETQYF
TRBV3-1/TRBV3-2,NA,TRBJ1-2,NA,TGTGCCAGCAGCCAAGATTGGGGCGTTAACTATGGCTACACCTTC,CASSQDWGVNYGYTF
TRBV7-6,NA,TRBJ1-3,once,TGTGCCAGCAGCTTACAGGCTAGCATATTCTCTGGAAACACCATATATTTT,CASSLQASIFSGNTIYF
TRBV4-1,NA,TRBJ2-7,NA,TGCGCCAGCAGCCAAGATAAGGGGATTAGCTACGAGCAGTACTTC,CASSQDKGISYEQYF
TRBV5-4,TRBD1,TRBJ2-3,few,TGTGCCAGCAGCATACCGACAGGGGGCAGGACAGATACGCAGTATTTT,CASSIPTGGRTDTQYF
TRBV30,NA,TRBJ1-1,NA,TGTGCCTGGTCCACAGGGCGAAGCTCTGAAGCTTTCTTT,CAWSTGRSSEAFF
TRBV2,NA,TRBJ2-1,few,TGTGCCAGCAGTCGACTGGAGAGCTCCTACAATGAGCAGTTCTTC,CASSRLESSYNEQFF
TRBV6-1,NA,TRBJ1-3,once,TGTGCCAGCAGTGAACAGGGAGGTGGAAACACCATATATTTT,CASSEQGGGNTIYF
TRBV6-5,NA,TRBJ1-2,NA,TGTGCCAGCAGCTACGAACGAGCTAACTATGGCTACACCTTC,CASSYERANYGYTF
TRBV28,NA,TRBJ1-1,NA,TGTGCCAGCCGGGTTGTCCAAGGAAACACTGAAGCTTTCTTT,CASRVVQGNTEAFF
TRBV23-1,TRBD1,TRBJ2-7,NA,TGCGCCAGCAGTAAGGGACAGGGGATCTACGAGCAGTACTTC,CASSKGQGIYEQYF
TRBV14,NA,TRBJ1-5,NA,TGTGCCAGCAGCCAGTCAATGAGTCAGCCCCAGCATTTT,CASSQSMSQPQHF
TRBV6-1,NA,TRBJ1-4,NA,TGTGCCAGCAGTGAACAAATTAATGAAAAACTGTTTTTT,CASSEQINEKLFF
TRBV4-2,TRBD2,TRBJ2-2,NA,TGTGCCAGCAGCCAAGATCCCGGCGGGGGGGCCGCCGGGGAGCTGTTTTTT,CASSQDPGGGAAGELFF
TRBV3-1/TRBV3-2,TRBD2,TRBJ2-3,once,TGTGCCAGCAGCCAAGAGAGAGTTCTAGCGGGGACAGATACGCAGTATTTT,CASSQERVLAGTDTQYF
TRBV4-1,NA,TRBJ1-4,many,TGCGCCAGCAGCCAAGACAGGGTGGCTAATGAAAAACTGTTTTTT,CASSQDRVANEKLFF
TRBV5-1,NA,TRBJ2-2,NA,TGCGCCAGCAGCTTGGTGGCAGGGAACACCGGGGAGCTGTTTTTT,CASSLVAGNTGELFF
TRBV5-1,TRBD1,TRBJ2-7,NA,TGCGCCAGCAGCTGGGGGACAGGGGAGTACGAGCAGTACTTC,CASSWGTGEYEQYF
TRBV29-1,NA,TRBJ2-7,once,TGCAGCGTTGTTGTTTACAGCTCCTACGAGCAGTACTTC,CSVVVYSSYEQYF
TRBV4-1,NA,TRBJ2-7,NA,TGCGCCAGCAGCCAAGGTACAGGGACTAACTCCTACGAGCAGTACTTC,CASSQGTGTNSYEQYF
TRBV20-1,TRBD1,TRBJ1-2,NA,TGCAGTGCTAGTCCCGGACAGGGGCGCTACACCTTC,CSASPGQGRYTF
TRBV28,NA,TRBJ1-6,NA,TGTGCCAGCAGGGGCACAGGCTATAATTCACCCCTCCACTTT,CASRGTGYNSPLHF
TRBV19,TRBD1,TRBJ1-5,NA,TGTGCCAGTAGTATGGGACAGGGGCCACAGCCCCAGCATTTT,CASSMGQGPQPQHF
TRBV2,NA,TRBJ2-3,NA,TGTGCCAGCAGTGATGTGAGAGTTAGCACAGATACGCAGTATTTT,CASSDVRVSTDTQYF
TRBV7-9,TRBD1,TRBJ1-2,NA,TGTGCCAGCAGCTTGCTGGACAGGGTTTCGGATGGCTACACCTTC,CASSLLDRVSDGYTF
TRBV5-1,TRBD1,TRBJ1-1,NA,TGCGCCAGCAGCTTGGCGGAACGACAGGGTAACTTTGAAGCTTTCTTT,CASSLAERQGNFEAFF
TRBV24-1,TRBD1,TRBJ2-1,NA,TGTGCCACCAGTGATACAGGGGTCTCCTACAATGAGCAGTTCTTC,CATSDTGVSYNEQFF